The present T cell receptor (beta chain) was sequenced within a study of control samples from healthy donors and cancer patients. Using immunoSEQ multiplex PCR, the repertoire was profiled, and TCRdb retains in-frame clones only, with some absent. Found here are 150,000 to 170,000 clones, 94% of them singletons; the top ten hold about 5.2%. Trimming removed 6 bases from V and 2 bases from J; junction bases left unmatched: 5. The CDR3 sequence is 15 residues long. CDR1 SNHLY and CDR2 FYNNEI come from the germline V gene. Sequenced sample: blood. The J gene is TRBJ1-5, the V gene TRBV2; TRBD1 aligns across 9 bases. This clonotype was sampled from a middle-aged man in good health. The CDR3 coding sequence is TGTGCCAGCAGACCCGGACAGGGGCGCAATCAGCCCCAGCATTTT. Protein product: CASRPGQGRNQPQHF. The whole variable domain, filled in from reference TRBV2 and TRBJ1-5, reads EPEVTQTPSHQVTQMGQEVILRCVPISNHLYFYWYRQILGQKVEFLVSFYNNEISEKSEIFDDQFSVERPDGSNFTLKIRSTKLEDSAMYFCASRPGQGRNQPQHFGDGTRLSIL.